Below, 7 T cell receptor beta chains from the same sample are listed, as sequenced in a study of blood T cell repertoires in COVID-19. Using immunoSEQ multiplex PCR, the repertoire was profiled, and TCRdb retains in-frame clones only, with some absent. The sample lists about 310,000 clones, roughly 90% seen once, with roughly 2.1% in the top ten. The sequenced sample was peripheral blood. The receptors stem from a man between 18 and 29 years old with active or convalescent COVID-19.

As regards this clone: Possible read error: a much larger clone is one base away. CDR3: CASSPGLAGDTQYF. CDR3 nucleotides: TGTGCCAGCAGTCCCGGACTAGCGGGAGATACGCAGTATTTT. The chain is built from TRBV6-6 and TRBJ2-3; TRBD2 agrees at 11 bases. This CDR3 is 14 amino acids long. CDR1 and CDR2 from the germline V gene are MNHNY and SVGAGI (reference sequence). J lost 5 bases, V lost 5 bases, and 3 bases had no gene match.

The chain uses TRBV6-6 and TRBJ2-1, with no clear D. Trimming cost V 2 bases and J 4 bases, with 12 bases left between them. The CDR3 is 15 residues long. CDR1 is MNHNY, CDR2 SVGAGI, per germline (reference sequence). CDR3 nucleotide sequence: TGTGCCAGCAGTTACACCCTAGAAGAGTACAATGAGCAGTTCTTC. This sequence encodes CASSYTLEEYNEQFF.

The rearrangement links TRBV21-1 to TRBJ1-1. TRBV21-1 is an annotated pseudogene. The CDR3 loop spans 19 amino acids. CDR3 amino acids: CASSKSPVRTHPGVTEAFF. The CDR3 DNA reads TGTGCCAGCAGCAAAAGCCCCGTCCGGACCCATCCGGGAGTCACTGAAGCTTTCTTT.

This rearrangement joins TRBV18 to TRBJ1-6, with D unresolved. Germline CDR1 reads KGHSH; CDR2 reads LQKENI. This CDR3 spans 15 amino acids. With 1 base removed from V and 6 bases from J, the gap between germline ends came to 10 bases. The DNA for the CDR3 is TGTGCCAGCTCACCACGGACGGGAACTAATTCACCCCTCCACTTT. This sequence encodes CASSPRTGTNSPLHF.

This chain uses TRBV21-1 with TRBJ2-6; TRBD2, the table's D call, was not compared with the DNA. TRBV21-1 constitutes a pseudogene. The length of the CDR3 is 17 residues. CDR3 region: CASSRRGGFTGANVLTF. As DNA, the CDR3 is TGTGCCAGCAGCCGGCGAGGAGGGTTTACTGGGGCCAACGTCCTGACTTTC.

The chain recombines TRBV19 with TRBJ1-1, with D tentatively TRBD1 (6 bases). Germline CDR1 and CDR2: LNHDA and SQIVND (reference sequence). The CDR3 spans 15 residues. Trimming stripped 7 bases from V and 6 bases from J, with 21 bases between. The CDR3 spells CASTGLAGARAEAFF. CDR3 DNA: TGTGCCAGTACGGGGCTGGCAGGGGCGAGGGCTGAAGCTTTCTTT.

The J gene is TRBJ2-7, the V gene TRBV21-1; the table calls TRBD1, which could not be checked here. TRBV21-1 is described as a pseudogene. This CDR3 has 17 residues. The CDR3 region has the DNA TGTGCCAGCAGCGCAACCCCAGGGAAAAGGGATGGGCGCGAGCAGTACTTC. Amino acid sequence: CASSATPGKRDGREQYF.